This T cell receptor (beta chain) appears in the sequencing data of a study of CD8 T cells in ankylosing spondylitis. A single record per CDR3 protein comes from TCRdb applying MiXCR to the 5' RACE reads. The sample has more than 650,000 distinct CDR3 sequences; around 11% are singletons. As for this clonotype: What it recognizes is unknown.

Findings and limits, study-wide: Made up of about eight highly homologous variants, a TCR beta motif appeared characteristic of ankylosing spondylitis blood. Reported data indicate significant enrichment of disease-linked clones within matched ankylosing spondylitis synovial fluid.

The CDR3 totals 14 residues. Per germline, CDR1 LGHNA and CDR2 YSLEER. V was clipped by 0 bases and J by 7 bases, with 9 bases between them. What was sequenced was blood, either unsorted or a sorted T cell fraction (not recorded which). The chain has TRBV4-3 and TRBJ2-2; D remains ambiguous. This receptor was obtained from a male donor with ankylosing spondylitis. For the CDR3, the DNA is TGCGCCAGCAGCCAAGATCTAAGAGGCGGGGAGCTGTTTTTT. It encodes CASSQDLRGGELFF.